The 10 T cell receptor beta chains in this list originate from one sample, sequenced in a study of control samples from healthy donors and cancer patients. TCRdb keeps only in-frame clones here, not all; method: immunoSEQ multiplex PCR. In the table there are under 30,000 clones, 75% to 85% of which are singletons. The sample was PBMCs. Every receptor here comes from a woman aged 55-69 years with head and neck cancer.

The chain is built from TRBV4-3 and TRBJ2-1; D not certain. Germline V gene lookup returns CDR1 LGHNA and CDR2 YSLEER. This CDR3 contains 13 residues. V lost 0 bases and J lost 10, with 10 bases in between. The CDR3 DNA reads TGCGCCAGCAGCCAAGATACGGCCGCGGAGCAGTTCTTC. Its translation: CASSQDTAAEQFF.

The gene calls are TRBV7-9 and TRBJ1-4; perhaps TRBD1 as D (5 bases). V lost 5 bases and J 4 bases, leaving 11 bases between the germline ends. CDR3 length equals 14 residues. Germline CDR1 SEHNR, CDR2 FQNEAQ (reference sequence). The chain's CDR3 is CASSRGTDNEKLFF. The CDR3 DNA sequence: TGTGCCAGCAGCCGTGGGACGGATAATGAAAAACTGTTTTTT.

The gene calls are TRBV5-1 and TRBJ2-3, with 7 bases identical to TRBD2. J was trimmed by 7 bases and V by 1 base; bases with no gene match: 9. CDR1 and CDR2 (germline): SGHRS, YFSETQ. The CDR3 runs 15 residues. CDR3: CASSLSSGTLNTQYF. The CDR3 nucleotides read TGCGCCAGCAGCTTGTCTAGCGGTACATTAAATACGCAGTATTTT.

The CDR3 sequence is CASSFPGDTQYF. CDR3 coding DNA: TGTGCCAGCAGCTTTCCAGGGGATACGCAGTATTTT. The V gene is TRBV5-4, the J gene TRBJ2-3; perhaps TRBD1 as D (5 bases). Looked up from germline, CDR1 is SGHNT and CDR2 is YYREEE (reference sequence). The V and J ends lost 2 bases and 6 bases respectively, with 7 bases between them. The CDR3 spans 12 residues. Supplemented by reference TRBV5-4 and TRBJ2-3, the full variable domain reads ETGVTQSPTHLIKTRGQQVTLRCSSQSGHNTVSWYQQALGQGPQFIFQYYREEENGRGNFPPRFSGLQFPNYSSELNVNALELDDSALYLCASSFPGDTQYFGPGTRLTVL.

The V call is TRBV4-2, the J call TRBJ2-5; TRBD2 might be the D (5 bases). This CDR3 spans 15 amino acids. V lost 4 bases, J lost 5 bases, and 17 bases lay in between. Germline V gene lookup returns CDR1 LGHNA and CDR2 YNFKEQ. CDR3 amino acids: CASSPIIQPGETQYF. DNA for the CDR3: TGTGCCAGCAGCCCGATTATCCAGCCGGGGGAGACCCAGTACTTC.

The chain joins TRBV7-9 to TRBJ1-4; D possibly corresponds to TRBD1 (5 bases). There are 16 residues in the CDR3. Germline values: CDR1 SEHNR, CDR2 FQNEAQ (reference sequence). The ends were cut back, 4 bases at V and 5 bases at J, with 17 bases in the middle. CDR3: CASSSTPRDHNEKLFF. The DNA for the CDR3 is TGTGCCAGCAGCTCGACACCCCGGGACCACAATGAAAAACTGTTTTTT.

This clone was recorded a few times. The chain is built from TRBV6-5 and TRBJ1-6, with unresolved D. Looked up from germline, CDR1 is MNHEY and CDR2 is SVGAGI. This CDR3 comprises 16 residues. Deletions cut 4 bases from V and 7 bases from J, with 17 bases between. CDR3 sequence: CASSFSLQLQNSPLHF. CDR3 DNA sequence: TGTGCCAGCAGTTTTTCACTACAGTTACAGAATTCACCCCTCCACTTT.

J is TRBJ2-1 and V is TRBV10-2; 9 positions match TRBD2. Germline CDR1 WSHSY, CDR2 SAAADI. The V gene end was trimmed by 2 bases and the J gene end by 9 bases; junction bases not matched to a gene: 8. The CDR3 loop spans 15 amino acids. The CDR3 DNA follows: TGCGCCAGCAGTGAGAAAGGACTAGCGAGTAGTGAGCAGTTCTTC. Residues: CASSEKGLASSEQFF.

The rearrangement uses TRBV25-1 and TRBJ2-4; 10 bases map to TRBD1. After removal of 3 bases from V and 8 bases from J, the junction contained 7 bases not matched to a gene. The CDR3 runs 15 residues. Germline CDR1 reads MGHDK; CDR2 reads SYGVNS. This chain's CDR3 is CASSDPRTGGDIQYF. The DNA for the CDR3 is TGTGCCAGCAGTGACCCTCGGACAGGGGGGGACATTCAGTACTTC.

The chain combines TRBV6-5 with TRBJ1-2, with a weak D call TRBD1 (5 bases). Germline CDR1 is MNHEY and CDR2 is SVGAGI. Trimming stripped 6 bases from V and 4 bases from J, with 15 bases between. The length of the CDR3 is 14 residues. The CDR3 protein is CASRLPGPSYGYTF. The CDR3 DNA sequence: TGTGCCAGCAGACTTCCGGGACCCAGCTATGGCTACACCTTC.